What follows are 29 T cell receptor beta chains derived from one specimen sequenced in a study of T cell responses to AZD1222 COVID-19 vaccine. Some clones are missing from TCRdb's copy, which holds only in-frame ones; the method was immunoSEQ multiplex PCR. The sample comprises approximately 150,000 clones, 85% to 95% of which are singletons, and over 0.9% rests with the top ten. Sequencing was performed on peripheral blood, taken on day 0 of MenACWY control vaccination. All receptors derive from an adult in good health.

CDR3 loop: CASSLSVTVNQPQHF. The DNA for the CDR3 is TGTGCCAGCAGTTTATCGGTGACAGTCAATCAGCCCCAGCATTTT. The rearrangement uses TRBV27 and TRBJ1-5; D possibly corresponds to TRBD1 (5 bases). Germline CDR1 and CDR2: MNHEY and SMNVEV (reference sequence). The CDR3 runs to 15 residues. V lost 0 bases, J lost 3 bases, and 9 bases lay in between.

This chain joins TRBV5-6 and TRBJ1-1; D is possibly TRBD1 (6 bases). Per germline, CDR1 SGHDT and CDR2 YYEEEE. The CDR3 runs to 15 residues. V dropped 0 bases and J dropped 3 bases, with 12 bases sitting between them. CDR3 sequence (DNA): TGTGCCAGCAGCTTGGTGGTCAGGGGTGACACTGAAGCTTTCTTT. This gives the protein CASSLVVRGDTEAFF.

The DNA of the CDR3 is TGTGCCAGCAGTTACAGGAGGACAGGGGGTGGGGATGAGCAGTTCTTC. This translates into CASSYRRTGGGDEQFF. V gene TRBV6-5 combines with J gene TRBJ2-1; 10 bases are shared with TRBD1. Germline trimming cut 2 bases from V and 8 bases from J; bases unmatched to any gene: 9. Germline V lookup: CDR1 MNHEY, CDR2 SVGAGI. The CDR3 consists of 16 residues.

This clone was detected a few times. This chain joins TRBV3-1 (or the pseudogene TRBV3-2) and TRBJ1-1; D is unresolved. V shed 4 bases and J shed 1 base, with 7 bases lying between them. The germline V gene encodes CDR1 LGHDT and CDR2 YNNKEL (reference sequence). The CDR3 is 13 residues long. CDR3 sequence: CASSPRRNTEAFF. For the CDR3, the DNA is TGTGCCAGCAGCCCCCGTAGGAACACTGAAGCTTTCTTT.

The chain couples TRBV4-2 to TRBJ2-2, with TRBD1 identical over 10 bases. This CDR3 has 20 amino acids. With 0 bases clipped from V and 1 base from J, the junction kept 11 bases outside the gene matches. Germline V gene lookup returns CDR1 LGHNA and CDR2 YNFKEQ. The CDR3: CASSQDLLGGQGWNTGELFF. The CDR3 region has the DNA TGTGCCAGCAGCCAAGATTTACTCGGGGGACAGGGGTGGAACACCGGGGAGCTGTTTTTT.

This sequence joins TRBV6-2 or TRBV6-3 and TRBJ2-7, with D possibly TRBD2 on 7 matching bases. CDR3 length equals 15 residues. Trimming pared 2 bases from V and 2 bases from J, leaving 13 bases between. CDR1 and CDR2 from the germline V gene are MNHEY and SVGEGT. The CDR3 spells CASSYGGGYPYEQYF. The CDR3 DNA sequence: TGTGCCAGCAGTTACGGCGGGGGCTACCCCTACGAGCAGTACTTC.

J is TRBJ2-3 and V is TRBV6-5; TRBD1 might be the D (5 bases). The CDR3 runs 15 residues. V was pared by 6 bases and J by 1 base, with 14 bases between. Germline V gene data show CDR1 as MNHEY and CDR2 as SVGAGI. The CDR3 nucleotides read TGTGCCAGCAGCCCATCGCAGGGCGGCACAGATACGCAGTATTTT. Translated: CASSPSQGGTDTQYF.

V and J are TRBV2 and TRBJ2-7; no firm D call. CDR1 SNHLY and CDR2 FYNNEI come from the germline V gene. The CDR3 sequence is 12 residues long. V was pared by 5 bases and J by 2 bases, with 7 bases between. The CDR3 nucleotides read TGTGCCAGCAGTACCACCACCTACGAGCAGTACTTC. It yields the protein CASSTTTYEQYF.

CDR3 DNA: TGTGCCAGCAGTTTAGTCCAAGAGACCCAGTACTTC. Protein product: CASSLVQETQYF. The chain combines TRBV28 with TRBJ2-5; D is ambiguous. V shed 2 bases and J shed 1 base, with 2 bases lying between them. The CDR3 has 12 amino acids. Looked up from germline, CDR1 is MDHEN and CDR2 is SYDVKM.

The V and J genes are TRBV4-1 and TRBJ1-5, with a weak D call TRBD1 (5 bases). Germline V lookup: CDR1 MGHRA, CDR2 YSYEKL. The V end was cut by 4 bases, the J end by 0 bases, with 16 bases between. The CDR3 is 17 amino acids. CDR3 amino acids: CASSRSAEGDSNQPQHF. The CDR3 DNA sequence: TGCGCCAGCAGCCGCTCCGCGGAAGGGGATAGCAATCAGCCCCAGCATTTT.

V usage is TRBV30 and J usage is TRBJ2-7; the D is unclear. This CDR3 comprises 16 residues. The germline gives CDR1 GTSNPN, CDR2 SVGIG (reference sequence). V lost 5 bases, J lost 1 base, and 21 bases lay in between. Written as DNA, the CDR3 is TGTGCCTGGTCGAAGGCTACGGTAATTAATTCCTACGAGCAGTACTTC. Translated: CAWSKATVINSYEQYF.

The rearrangement joins TRBV9 to TRBJ2-7; 8 bases are a match to TRBD1. The ends lost 3 bases at V and 6 bases at J; junction bases unmatched: 8. In germline, CDR1 is SGDLS, CDR2 YYNGEE. There are 14 residues in the CDR3. The CDR3 DNA follows: TGTGCCAGCAGCGCGGACAGGGCCCCCCTCGAGCAGTACTTC. Protein: CASSADRAPLEQYF.

The genes are TRBV5-1 and TRBJ2-7, with D unresolved. Trimming removed 0 bases at V and 1 base at J, with 5 bases between. CDR1 is SGHRS and CDR2 is YFSETQ in the germline V gene. This CDR3 region has 13 residues. The CDR3 loop is CASSLEQSYEQYF. The CDR3 DNA reads TGCGCCAGCAGCTTGGAGCAGTCCTACGAGCAGTACTTC.

This chain links TRBV4-1 with TRBJ1-4; D is uncertain. The CDR3 has 14 amino acids. The ends were cut back, 5 bases at V and 0 bases at J, with 7 bases in the middle. CDR1 MGHRA and CDR2 YSYEKL come from the germline V gene. CDR3 bases: TGCGCCAGCAGCATCAGCGCAACTAATGAAAAACTGTTTTTT. It yields the protein CASSISATNEKLFF.

J is TRBJ1-3 and V is TRBV18, with 8 nucleotides matching TRBD1. V dropped 3 bases and J dropped 8; count of bases not matched to a gene: 18. The CDR3 runs to 18 residues. Germline V gives CDR1 KGHSH, CDR2 LQKENI. DNA of the CDR3: TGTGCCAGCTCACCGACGCCGGAAGACAGGGGAGCAAGGGACACCATATATTTT. It yields the protein CASSPTPEDRGARDTIYF.

In this sample, this clone turned up once. The chain is built from TRBV19 and TRBJ1-1; D perhaps matches TRBD1 (5 bases). This CDR3 is built from 13 residues. Germline V lookup: CDR1 LNHDA, CDR2 SQIVND (reference sequence). Trimming took 6 bases from V and 5 from J, leaving 13 bases between them. In DNA form, the CDR3 reads TGTGCCAGTAGCATCGGGGGGGGTACTGAAGCTTTCTTT. Residues: CASSIGGGTEAFF.

This chain joins TRBV6-2 or TRBV6-3 and TRBJ2-5; the match to TRBD2 covers 13 bases. J gave up 5 bases and V 6 bases, and 9 bases lay outside the gene matches. Per the germline V gene, CDR1 is MNHEY and CDR2 is SVGEGT. The length of the CDR3 is 16 residues. The CDR3 region is CASSELAGGRLETQYF. Written as DNA, the CDR3 is TGTGCCAGCAGCGAACTAGCGGGGGGGCGTTTGGAGACCCAGTACTTC.

The rearrangement joins TRBV4-2 to TRBJ1-4; 7 nucleotides line up with TRBD1. CDR3 length: 13 amino acids. CDR1 is LGHNA and CDR2 is YNFKEQ in the germline V gene. Trimming removed 4 bases from V and 8 bases from J; junction bases left unmatched: 4. The CDR3 DNA sequence: TGTGCCAGCAGCCCTCAACAGGGGGAAAAACTGTTTTTT. The encoded protein is CASSPQQGEKLFF.

This chain links TRBV5-5 with TRBJ2-5; tentatively, D is TRBD2 (6 bases). The CDR3 runs 15 residues. Trimming took off 4 bases at V and 5 bases at J, with 18 bases between the two ends. From germline, CDR1 is SGHKS and CDR2 YYEKEE (reference sequence). In nucleotides, the CDR3 is TGTGCCAGCAGCACAATCCGGGACTCGGTGGAGACCCAGTACTTC. This encodes CASSTIRDSVETQYF. The full variable domain, with the rest looked up from reference TRBV5-5 and TRBJ2-5, is DAGVTQSPTHLIKTRGQQVTLRCSPISGHKSVSWYQQVLGQGPQFIFQYYEKEERGRGNFPDRFSARQFPNYSSELNVNALLLGDSALYLCASSTIRDSVETQYFGPGTRLLVL.

The V and J genes are TRBV2 and TRBJ2-1; 12 nucleotides align to TRBD1. This CDR3 is 15 amino acids long. The germline V gene encodes CDR1 SNHLY and CDR2 FYNNEI. V lost 9 bases, J lost 8 bases, and 11 bases stayed unmatched. The CDR3 sequence is CASHPAGTGGHEQFF. CDR3 in DNA: TGTGCCAGTCACCCCGCCGGGACAGGGGGCCATGAGCAGTTCTTC.

The chain employs TRBV7-9 and TRBJ1-4, with a tentative D call TRBD1 (6 bases). Germline loops: CDR1 SEHNR, CDR2 FQNEAQ (reference sequence). Trimming took 5 bases from V and 7 from J, leaving 11 bases between them. CDR3 length equals 13 residues. The CDR3 protein is CASSRGQFEKLFF. The CDR3 DNA reads as TGTGCCAGCAGCAGAGGACAGTTTGAAAAACTGTTTTTT.

The chain combines TRBV15 with TRBJ1-6; D uncertain. This CDR3 spans 13 amino acids. Between the trimmed V and J ends, which lost 1 base and 10 bases, there was a span of 8 bases. Germline V gene lookup returns CDR1 LNHNV and CDR2 YYDKDF (reference sequence). The CDR3 reads CATSRARVSPLHF. The CDR3 nucleotides read TGTGCCACCAGCAGAGCAAGAGTCTCACCCCTCCACTTT.

The chain is built from TRBV6-2 or TRBV6-3 and TRBJ1-2; no definite D call. The CDR3 has 14 amino acids. Deletions cut 4 bases from V and 0 bases from J, with 9 bases between. CDR1 MNHEY and CDR2 SVGEGT come from the germline V gene. CDR3 residues: CASSFAGTNYGYTF. For the CDR3, the DNA is TGTGCCAGCAGTTTCGCGGGAACTAACTATGGCTACACCTTC.

The chain joins TRBV19 to TRBJ1-1; no clear D. Trimming removed 8 bases from V and 0 bases from J, with 22 bases in between. Germline CDR1 reads LNHDA; CDR2 reads SQIVND (reference sequence). The CDR3 is made up of 17 amino acids. This CDR3 is CASSPTRWGIMNTEAFF. In DNA, the CDR3 is TGTGCCAGTTCCCCCACCCGGTGGGGTATCATGAACACTGAAGCTTTCTTT.

The chain employs TRBV9 and TRBJ2-5; 13 bases map to TRBD2. The V and J ends lost 3 bases and 4 bases, in that order; junction bases with no gene match: 21. The CDR3 has 21 residues. Germline CDR1 and CDR2: SGDLS and YYNGEE. CDR3 DNA sequence: TGTGCCAGCAGCGGCGGCCAATTACTAGCGGGAGGGTACGGATTGGGAGAGACCCAGTACTTC. Amino acid sequence: CASSGGQLLAGGYGLGETQYF.

The V gene is TRBV7-2, the J gene TRBJ2-5, with TRBD1 as a possible D gene (5 bases). Germline V lookup: CDR1 SGHTA, CDR2 FQGNSA. The CDR3 totals 14 residues. Trimming removed 6 bases at V and 1 base at J, with 12 bases between. This CDR3 reads CASRKAGLQETQYF. The DNA for the CDR3 is TGTGCCAGCAGGAAGGCAGGGCTCCAAGAGACCCAGTACTTC.

The J gene is TRBJ2-2, the V gene TRBV19, with D possibly matching TRBD1 (6 bases). V was pared by 6 bases and J by 8 bases, with 16 bases between. The CDR3 runs 14 residues. From germline, CDR1 is LNHDA and CDR2 SQIVND (reference sequence). CDR3 sequence reads: CASRGRGSAGELFF. The DNA for the CDR3 is TGTGCCAGTAGGGGCAGGGGCTCAGCGGGGGAGCTGTTTTTT.

V usage is TRBV7-2 and J usage is TRBJ1-3, with D hard to call. V was pared by 2 bases and J by 5 bases, with 4 bases between. This CDR3 is 12 amino acids long. Germline V lookup: CDR1 SGHTA, CDR2 FQGNSA. The CDR3 coding sequence is TGTGCCAGCAGCTTATCAAGAAACACCATATATTTT. This encodes CASSLSRNTIYF.

The chain carries TRBV28 and TRBJ1-1, with D possibly being TRBD1 (6 bases). CDR1 is MDHEN and CDR2 is SYDVKM in the germline V gene. There are 14 residues in the CDR3. V was trimmed by 5 bases and J by 2 bases, leaving 12 bases between them. The CDR3 spells CASSPGTTNTEAFF. CDR3 nucleotide sequence: TGTGCCAGCAGTCCAGGGACAACCAACACTGAAGCTTTCTTT.